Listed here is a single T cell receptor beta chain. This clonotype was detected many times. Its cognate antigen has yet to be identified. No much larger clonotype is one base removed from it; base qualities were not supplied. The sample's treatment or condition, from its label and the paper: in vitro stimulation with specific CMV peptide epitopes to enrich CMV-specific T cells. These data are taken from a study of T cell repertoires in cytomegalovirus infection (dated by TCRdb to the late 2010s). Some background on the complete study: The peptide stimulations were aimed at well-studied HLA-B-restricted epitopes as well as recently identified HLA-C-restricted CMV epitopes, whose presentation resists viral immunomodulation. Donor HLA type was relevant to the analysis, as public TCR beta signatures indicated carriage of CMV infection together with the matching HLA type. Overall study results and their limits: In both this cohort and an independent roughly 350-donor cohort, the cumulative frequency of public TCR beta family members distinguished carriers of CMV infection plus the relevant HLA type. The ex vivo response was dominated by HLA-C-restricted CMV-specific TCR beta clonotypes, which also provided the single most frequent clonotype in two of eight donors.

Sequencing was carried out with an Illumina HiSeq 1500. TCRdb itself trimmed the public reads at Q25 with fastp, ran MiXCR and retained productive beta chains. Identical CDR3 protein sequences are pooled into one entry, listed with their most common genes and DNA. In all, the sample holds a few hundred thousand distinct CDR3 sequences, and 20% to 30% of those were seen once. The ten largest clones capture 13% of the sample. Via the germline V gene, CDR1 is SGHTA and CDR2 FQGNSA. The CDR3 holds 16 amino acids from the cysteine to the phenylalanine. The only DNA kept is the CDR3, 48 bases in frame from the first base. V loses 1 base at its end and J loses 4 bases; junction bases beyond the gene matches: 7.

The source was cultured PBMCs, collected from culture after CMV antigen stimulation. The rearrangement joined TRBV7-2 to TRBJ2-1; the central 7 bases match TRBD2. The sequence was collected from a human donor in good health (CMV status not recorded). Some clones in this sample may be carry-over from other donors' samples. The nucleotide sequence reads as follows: TGTGCCAGCAGCTTAGTCGGAGCGGGGAATTACAATGAGCAGTTCTTC. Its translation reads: CASSLVGAGNYNEQFF.